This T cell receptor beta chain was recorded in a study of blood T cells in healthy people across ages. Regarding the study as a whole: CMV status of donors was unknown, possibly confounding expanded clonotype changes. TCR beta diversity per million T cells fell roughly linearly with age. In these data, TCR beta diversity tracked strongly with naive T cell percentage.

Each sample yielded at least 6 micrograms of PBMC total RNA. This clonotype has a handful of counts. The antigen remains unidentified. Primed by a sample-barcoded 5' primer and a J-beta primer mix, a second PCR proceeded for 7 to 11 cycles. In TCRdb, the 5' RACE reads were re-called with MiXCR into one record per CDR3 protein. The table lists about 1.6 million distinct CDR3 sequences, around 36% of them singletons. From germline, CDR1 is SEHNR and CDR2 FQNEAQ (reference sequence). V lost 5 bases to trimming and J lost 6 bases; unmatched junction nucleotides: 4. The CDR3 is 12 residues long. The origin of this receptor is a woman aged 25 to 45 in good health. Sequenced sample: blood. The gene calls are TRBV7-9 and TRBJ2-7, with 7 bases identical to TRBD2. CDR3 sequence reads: CASSTPGGEQYF. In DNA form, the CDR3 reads TGTGCCAGCAGCACTCCGGGGGGCGAGCAGTACTTC.